The 16 T cell receptor beta chains listed next were all sequenced from one sample in a study of T cell repertoires in ileal Crohn's disease. Sequencing was performed with immunoSEQ multiplex PCR; in TCRdb, only in-frame clones are kept and a portion is missing. The data show thousands of clones, 95% to 98% seen once. Sequenced input: ileal tissue. These receptors originate from an adult with Crohn's disease.

This clone was picked up one time. V usage is TRBV6-5 and J usage is TRBJ1-1, with a possible D match to TRBD1 (6 bases). V was cut by 0 bases and J by 8 bases, with 13 bases left in between. Germline loops: CDR1 MNHEY, CDR2 SVGAGI. The CDR3 has 14 amino acids. CDR3 residues: CASSYSAGVSEAFF. Written as DNA, the CDR3 is TGTGCCAGCAGTTACTCGGCAGGGGTAAGCGAAGCTTTCTTT.

V usage is TRBV7-9 and J usage is TRBJ1-4; 8 positions match TRBD1. This CDR3 is built from 15 residues. V lost 5 bases and J lost 7; bases outside the gene matches: 9. The germline gives CDR1 SEHNR, CDR2 FQNEAQ (reference sequence). CDR3 in amino acids: CASSTDQGAPEKLFF. In DNA form, the CDR3 reads TGTGCCAGCAGCACGGACCAGGGGGCGCCTGAAAAACTGTTTTTT.

The chain couples TRBV29-1 to TRBJ2-1; TRBD1 matches at 7 bases. The CDR3 extends over 11 amino acids. Germline V gene lookup returns CDR1 SQVTM and CDR2 ANQGSEA. V shed 7 bases, J shed 4 bases, and the junction held 1 base outside the gene matches. CDR3 DNA sequence: TGCAGCGGGGACAGTTACAATGAGCAGTTCTTC. Translation: CSGDSYNEQFF.

In its sample, this clone was seen once. V and J are TRBV19 and TRBJ1-1; D uncertain. The V gene's germline CDR1 is LNHDA and CDR2 SQIVND (reference sequence). The CDR3 is 13 residues long. Trimming cost V 3 bases and J 6 bases, with 11 bases left between them. The CDR3 protein is CASSIWWAAEAFF. For the CDR3, the DNA is TGTGCCAGTAGTATTTGGTGGGCCGCTGAAGCTTTCTTT.

The chain links TRBV19 to TRBJ2-5; 12 nucleotides align to TRBD2. Germline trimming cut 2 bases from V and 5 bases from J; bases unmatched to any gene: 9. Germline values: CDR1 LNHDA, CDR2 SQIVND (reference sequence). The length of the CDR3 is 17 residues. The CDR3 loop reads CASSISASGRGGETQYF. CDR3 coding DNA: TGTGCCAGTAGTATATCTGCTAGCGGGAGGGGGGGTGAGACCCAGTACTTC.

This chain connects TRBV6-5 to TRBJ2-7, with a tentative D call TRBD2 (5 bases). This CDR3 has 15 amino acids. Trimming removed 0 bases from V and 0 bases from J, with 9 bases in between. Germline V lookup: CDR1 MNHEY, CDR2 SVGAGI. In DNA, the CDR3 is TGTGCCAGCAGTTACTCCTCTAGCAGCTCCTACGAGCAGTACGTC. This translates into CASSYSSSSSYEQYV.

The V call is TRBV27, the J call TRBJ2-7; 8 bases are a match to TRBD1. With V trimmed by 0 bases and J by 4 bases, 5 bases remained unmatched. Germline V gives CDR1 MNHEY, CDR2 SMNVEV (reference sequence). This CDR3 comprises 15 residues. The CDR3 sequence: CASSLSPGGHYEQYV. The DNA for the CDR3 is TGTGCCAGCAGTTTATCGCCAGGGGGCCATTACGAGCAGTACGTC.

This sequence joins TRBV15 and TRBJ1-3; D possibly corresponds to TRBD1 (5 bases). CDR1 and CDR2 (germline): LNHNV, YYDKDF (reference sequence). CDR3 length: 16 residues. Trimming cost V 0 bases and J 4 bases, with 13 bases left between them. Written as DNA, the CDR3 is TGTGCCACCAGCAGAGATCAGGGCGTAAGGGGAAACACCATATATTTT. Translation: CATSRDQGVRGNTIYF. Using reference TRBV15 and TRBJ1-3 for the parts outside the CDR3, the full variable domain is DAMVIQNPRYQVTQFGKPVTLSCSQTLNHNVMYWYQQKSSQAPKLLFHYYDKDFNNEADTPDNFQSRRPNTSFCFLDIRSPGLGDTAMYLCATSRDQGVRGNTIYFGEGSWLTVV.

The chain carries TRBV9 and TRBJ2-1; the D gene is possibly TRBD2 (6 bases). Germline-derived CDR1 and CDR2 are SGDLS and YYNGEE. Trimming cost V 4 bases and J 6 bases, with 11 bases left between them. This CDR3 is built from 13 residues. The CDR3 DNA follows: TGTGCCAGCAGCTACGGGACTCCCAATGAGCAGTTCTTC. Translation gives CASSYGTPNEQFF.

This chain connects TRBV15 to TRBJ2-1, with D possibly TRBD2 on 6 matching bases. Trimming took 1 base from V and 0 from J, leaving 7 bases between them. Germline CDR1 reads LNHNV; CDR2 reads YYDKDF (reference sequence). The length of the CDR3 is 15 residues. The CDR3 DNA reads TGTGCCACCAGCAGAGGGGGAGGCTCCTACAATGAGCAGTTCTTC. This translates into CATSRGGGSYNEQFF.

The DNA for the CDR3 is TGTGCCAGCTCACAGGGGAATGAAAAACTGTTTTTT. Translation gives CASSQGNEKLFF. The rearrangement links TRBV27 to TRBJ1-4; TRBD1 matches 7 bases. The CDR3 has 12 residues. Trimming removed 8 bases from V and 5 bases from J; junction bases left unmatched: 2. The germline V gene encodes CDR1 MNHEY and CDR2 SMNVEV (reference sequence).

The J gene is TRBJ2-3, the V gene TRBV12-5, with a tentative D call TRBD2 (6 bases). This CDR3 has 15 amino acids. Between the trimmed V and J ends, which lost 1 base and 2 bases, there was a span of 10 bases. Germline values: CDR1 LGHNT, CDR2 FRNRAP. For the CDR3, the DNA is TGTGCTAGTGGTTTGGAACAGCGGGCCACAGATACGCAGTATTTT. Residues: CASGLEQRATDTQYF.

Concerning this clone: The junction differs from germline at one of its ends, possibly a read error. The chain recombines TRBV7-7 with TRBJ2-1, with TRBD2 matching 8 bases. The CDR3 is 20 residues long. The germline V gene encodes CDR1 SSHAT and CDR2 FNYEAQ (reference sequence). This chain's CDR3 is CASSLRMLTGGRNGHNEQFF. DNA of the CDR3: TGTGCTAGCAGCTTAAGGATGTTAACGGGAGGGCGTAATGGTCACAATGAGCAGTTCTTC.

In its sample, this clone was seen once. The rearrangement links TRBV5-1 to TRBJ1-1, with D perhaps matching TRBD1 (6 bases). V gave up 5 bases and J gave up 0 bases, with 8 bases separating them. The CDR3 spans 13 residues. CDR1 is SGHRS, CDR2 YFSETQ, per germline. The CDR3, as DNA: TGCGCCAGCAGGGGGGCCTTGAACACTGAAGCTTTCTTT. It translates to CASRGALNTEAFF.

The rearrangement uses TRBV7-2 and TRBJ1-1, with TRBD1 matching over 8 bases. The V segment lost 3 bases and the J segment 6 bases; nucleotides outside the gene matches: 3. The CDR3 contains 13 residues. Germline CDR1 is SGHTA and CDR2 is FQGNSA. This CDR3 is CASSLDRVSEAFF. The CDR3, as DNA: TGTGCCAGCAGCTTGGACAGGGTCTCTGAAGCTTTCTTT.

This chain uses TRBV4-1 with TRBJ1-1; 7 bases agree with TRBD1. This CDR3 region has 14 residues. Unmatched junction bases numbered 11, after V lost 8 bases and J lost 5 bases. Germline CDR1 and CDR2: MGHRA and YSYEKL. The CDR3 coding sequence is TGCGCCAGCTCTAGCGACAGGGTGAGGACTGAAGCTTTCTTT. Translated: CASSSDRVRTEAFF.